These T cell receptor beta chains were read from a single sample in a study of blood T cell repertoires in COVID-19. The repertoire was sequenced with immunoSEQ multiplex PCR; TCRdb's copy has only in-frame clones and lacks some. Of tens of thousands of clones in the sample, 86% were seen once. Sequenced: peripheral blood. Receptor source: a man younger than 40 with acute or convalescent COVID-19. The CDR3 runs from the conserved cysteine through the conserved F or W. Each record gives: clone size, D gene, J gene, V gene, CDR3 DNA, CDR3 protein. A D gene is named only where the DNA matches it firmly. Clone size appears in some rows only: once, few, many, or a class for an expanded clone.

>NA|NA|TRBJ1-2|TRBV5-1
TGCGCCAGCAGGAGAATGACGGGGGGAGATGGCTACACCTTC
CASRRMTGGDGYTF
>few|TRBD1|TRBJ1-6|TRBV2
TGTGCCAGCACCTCGCCCGGGACAGGGGGCTCACCCCTCCACTTT
CASTSPGTGGSPLHF
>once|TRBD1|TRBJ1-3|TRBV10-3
TGTGCCATCCGAGGACAGGGGAGAGGTGGAAACACCATATATTTT
CAIRGQGRGGNTIYF
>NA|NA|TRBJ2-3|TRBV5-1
TGCGCCAGCAGCTTGGGCCAGGGTATGAATACGCAGTATTTT
CASSLGQGMNTQYF
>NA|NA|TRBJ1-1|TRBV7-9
TGTGCCAGCAGCCTAGGGGAGACTGAAGCTTTCTTT
CASSLGETEAFF
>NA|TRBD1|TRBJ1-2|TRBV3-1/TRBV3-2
TGTGCCAGCAGCCAGGAGGGACAGTTTAGGTATGGCTACACCTTC
CASSQEGQFRYGYTF
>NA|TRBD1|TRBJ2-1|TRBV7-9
TGTGCCAGCAGCTTCGACAGGGGCGATGAGCAGTTCTTC
CASSFDRGDEQFF
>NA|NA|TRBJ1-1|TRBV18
TGTGCCAGCTCAGGGGTAGGGGGTGACCCTGAAGCTTTCTTT
CASSGVGGDPEAFF
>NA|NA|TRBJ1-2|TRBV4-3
TGCGCCAGCAGCCAAGATCTTGGGGCCTATGGCTACACCTTC
CASSQDLGAYGYTF
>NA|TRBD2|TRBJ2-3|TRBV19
TGTGCCAGTAGTGGTTGGACTAGCGGAGCAGATACGCAGTATTTT
CASSGWTSGADTQYF
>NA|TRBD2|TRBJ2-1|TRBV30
TGTGCCTGGACCCCAGGGAGCGGGGGTTACAATGAGCAGTTCTTC
CAWTPGSGGYNEQFF
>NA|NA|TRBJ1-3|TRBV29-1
TGCAGCGTACTTGCCCCCACCTCTGGAAACACCATATATTTT
CSVLAPTSGNTIYF
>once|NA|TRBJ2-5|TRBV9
TGTGCCAGCAGCGTTAATCCTCAAGAGACCCAGTACTTC
CASSVNPQETQYF
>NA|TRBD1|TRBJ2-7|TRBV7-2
TGTGCCAGCAGCTTCACAGGGGTAGAGCAGTACTTC
CASSFTGVEQYF
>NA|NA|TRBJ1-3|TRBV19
TGTGCCAGTAGTACGTCAGGGGACACCATATATTTT
CASSTSGDTIYF
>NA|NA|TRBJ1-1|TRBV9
TGTGCCAGCAGCGTAGTAACAGGAGCGGGCACTGAAGCTTTCTTT
CASSVVTGAGTEAFF
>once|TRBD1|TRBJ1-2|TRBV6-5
TGTGCCAGCAGCGAGGGACAGGGATTCTATGGCTACACCTTC
CASSEGQGFYGYTF
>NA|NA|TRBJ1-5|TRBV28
TGTGCCAGCAGCCTCGGCGGTAGCAATCAGCCCCAGCATTTT
CASSLGGSNQPQHF
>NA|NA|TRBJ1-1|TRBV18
TGTGCCAGCTCACCAAGCCTCGGATGGGGCCTGAACACTGAAGCTTTCTTT
CASSPSLGWGLNTEAFF
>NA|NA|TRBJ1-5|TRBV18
TGTGCCAGCTCACCCGGACTATTTCAGCCCCAGCATTTT
CASSPGLFQPQHF
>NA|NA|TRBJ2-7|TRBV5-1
TGCGCCAGCAGCTTAGAACAGGCAGCCTACGAGCAGTACTTC
CASSLEQAAYEQYF
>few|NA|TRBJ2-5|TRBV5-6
TGTGCCAGCAGCTTGGGCGGGGCACGGGGGACCCAGTACTTC
CASSLGGARGTQYF
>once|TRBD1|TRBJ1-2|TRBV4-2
TGTGCCAGCAGCCAAGAACAGGGGGCTAACTATGGCTACACCTTC
CASSQEQGANYGYTF
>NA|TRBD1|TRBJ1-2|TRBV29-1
TGCAGCGTTGGGGGACAGCTCTATGGCTACACCTTC
CSVGGQLYGYTF
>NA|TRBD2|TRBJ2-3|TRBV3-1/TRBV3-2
TGTGCCAGCAGCCCCCGAGGGGTAGCGGGGGGGCTGGATACGCAGTATTTT
CASSPRGVAGGLDTQYF
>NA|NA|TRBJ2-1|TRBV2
TGTGCCAGCAGTGAAGACAACTCCTACAATGAGCAGTTCTTC
CASSEDNSYNEQFF
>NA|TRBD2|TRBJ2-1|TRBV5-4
TGTGCCAGCAGCGTACTTAGGATAGCGGGAGGGGGTGAGCAGTTCTTC
CASSVLRIAGGGEQFF
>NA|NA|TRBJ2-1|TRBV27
TGTGCCAGCAGTTTTCTTCGATTAAGGGGTTACAATGAGCAGTTCTTC
CASSFLRLRGYNEQFF
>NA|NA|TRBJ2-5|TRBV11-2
TGTGCCAGCAGCTTTGGGACACCTTACCAAGAGACCCAGTACTTC
CASSFGTPYQETQYF
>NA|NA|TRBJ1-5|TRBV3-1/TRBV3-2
TGTGCCAGCATTCACAACTCTGGGGGGGATGGCAATCAGCCCCAGCATTTT
CASIHNSGGDGNQPQHF
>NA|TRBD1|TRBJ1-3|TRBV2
TGTGCCAGCAGTGAGTTCGGGACAGTCTCTGGAAACACCATATATTTT
CASSEFGTVSGNTIYF
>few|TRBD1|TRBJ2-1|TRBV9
TGTGCCAGCAGCGTAGAGGGACAGCTATACAATGAGCAGTTCTTC
CASSVEGQLYNEQFF
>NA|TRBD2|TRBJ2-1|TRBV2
TGTGCCAGCAGTGAAGCGGGTGGACGACTAGCGGGAGACAATGAGCAGTTCTTC
CASSEAGGRLAGDNEQFF
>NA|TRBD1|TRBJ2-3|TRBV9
TGTGCCAGCAGCGTGACAGGGGGGAAAGCAGATACGCAGTATTTT
CASSVTGGKADTQYF
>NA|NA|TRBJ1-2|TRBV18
TGTGCCAGCTCACCCATGGGCCAGAACTATGGCTACACCTTC
CASSPMGQNYGYTF
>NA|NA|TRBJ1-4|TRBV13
TGTGCCAGCAGCTTAGGGGGGCGGAAACTGTTTTTT
CASSLGGRKLFF
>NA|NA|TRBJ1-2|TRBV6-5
TGTGCCAGCAGTTACGGACTCGGCACGGTCTATGGCTACACCTTC
CASSYGLGTVYGYTF
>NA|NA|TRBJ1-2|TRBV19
TGTGCCAGTAGTATAGATCAAGGGGAGGCCAGCGGCTACACCTTC
CASSIDQGEASGYTF
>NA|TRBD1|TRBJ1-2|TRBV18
TGTGCCAGCTCTCCGACAGGGGCGCATGGCTACACCTTC
CASSPTGAHGYTF
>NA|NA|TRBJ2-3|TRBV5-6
TGTGCCAGCAGCACAACGTTCACAGATACGCAGTATTTT
CASSTTFTDTQYF
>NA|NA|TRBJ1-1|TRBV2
TGTGCCAGCAGTAAACAGATGAACACTGAAGCTTTCTTT
CASSKQMNTEAFF
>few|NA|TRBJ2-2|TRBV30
TGTGCCTGGAGTAAGGACAGCAACACCGGGGAGCTGTTTTTT
CAWSKDSNTGELFF
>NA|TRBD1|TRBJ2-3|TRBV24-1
TGTGCCACCAGTGATCTGGACAGGGTAGGGCAGTATTTT
CATSDLDRVGQYF
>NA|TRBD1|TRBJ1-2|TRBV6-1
TGTGCCAGCAGTGAAGTCTGGACAGGGCCCTATGGCTACACCTTC
CASSEVWTGPYGYTF
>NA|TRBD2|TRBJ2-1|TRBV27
TGTGCCAGCAGAGGACTAGCGGGGTACAATGAGCAGTTCTTC
CASRGLAGYNEQFF
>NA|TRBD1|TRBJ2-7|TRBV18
TGTGCCAGCTCACGTCAGGACAGGGGGCGACAGTACTTC
CASSRQDRGRQYF
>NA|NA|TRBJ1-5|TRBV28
TGTGCCAGCAGTCGCCCGGGGGGCGTTCAGCCCCAGCATTTT
CASSRPGGVQPQHF
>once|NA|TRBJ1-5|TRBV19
TGTGCCACTGGGGGGGGGCGTAGCAATCAGCCCCAGCATTTT
CATGGGRSNQPQHF
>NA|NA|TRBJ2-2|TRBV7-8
TGTGCCAGCAGCTTAGTAACAGGCCCGGACACCGGGGAGCTGTTTTTT
CASSLVTGPDTGELFF